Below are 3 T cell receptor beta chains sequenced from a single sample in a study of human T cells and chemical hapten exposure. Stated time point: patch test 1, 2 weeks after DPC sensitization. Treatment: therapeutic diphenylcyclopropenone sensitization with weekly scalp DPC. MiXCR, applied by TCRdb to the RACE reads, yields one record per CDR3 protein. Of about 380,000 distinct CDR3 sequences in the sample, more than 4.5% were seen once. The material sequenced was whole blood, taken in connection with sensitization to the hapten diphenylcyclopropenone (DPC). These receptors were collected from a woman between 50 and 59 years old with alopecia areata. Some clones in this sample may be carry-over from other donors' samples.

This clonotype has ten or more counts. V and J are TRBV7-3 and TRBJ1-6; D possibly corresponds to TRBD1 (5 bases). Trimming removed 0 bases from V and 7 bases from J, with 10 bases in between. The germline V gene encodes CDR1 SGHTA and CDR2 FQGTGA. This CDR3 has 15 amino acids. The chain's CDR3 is CASSLTRTPNSPLHF. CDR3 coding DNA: TGTGCCAGCAGCTTAACAAGGACACCAAATTCACCCCTCCACTTT.

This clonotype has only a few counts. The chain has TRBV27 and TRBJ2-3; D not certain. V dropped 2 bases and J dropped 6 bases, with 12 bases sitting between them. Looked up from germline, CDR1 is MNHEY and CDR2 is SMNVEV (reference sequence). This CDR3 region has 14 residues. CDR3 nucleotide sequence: TGTGCCAGCAGTTTAACCGGACCGCAGGATACGCAGTATTTT. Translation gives CASSLTGPQDTQYF.

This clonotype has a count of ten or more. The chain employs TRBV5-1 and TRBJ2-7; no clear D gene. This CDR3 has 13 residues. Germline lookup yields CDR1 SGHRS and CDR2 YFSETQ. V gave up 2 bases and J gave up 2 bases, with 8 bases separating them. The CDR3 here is CASSFGSPYEQYF. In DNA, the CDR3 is TGCGCCAGCAGCTTTGGGTCCCCCTACGAGCAGTACTTC.